The 27 T cell receptor beta chains below come from one sample, sequenced in a study of OX40 agonist ivuxolimab in advanced cancers. The protocol was immunoSEQ multiplex PCR, while the TCRdb copy is restricted to in-frame clones and leaves out a portion. The table has approximately 70,000 clones, about three quarters seen once. The sample in question was CD4+ or CD8+ T cells sorted from blood, obtained in a trial of the OX40 agonist ivuxolimab. These receptor sequences come from an adult with an advanced solid tumor such as melanoma, head and neck, liver or kidney cancer.

The rearrangement uses TRBV11-3 and TRBJ2-7, with unresolved D. Germline V gene lookup returns CDR1 SGHNT and CDR2 YENEEA. Trimming removed 2 bases from V and 1 base from J, with 21 bases in between. The CDR3 extends over 18 amino acids. CDR3 loop: CASSLLSRFQANSYEQYF. The DNA for the CDR3 is TGTGCCAGCAGCTTATTATCCCGTTTCCAAGCGAATTCCTACGAGCAGTACTTC.

The rearrangement uses TRBV5-1 and TRBJ2-7; 8 bases match TRBD1. The trim removed 4 bases at V and 6 bases at J, leaving 9 bases unmatched. CDR3 length: 14 amino acids. Germline lookup yields CDR1 SGHRS and CDR2 YFSETQ. The CDR3 sequence is CASSTGQGISEQYF. In nucleotides, the CDR3 is TGCGCCAGCAGCACCGGACAGGGTATATCCGAGCAGTACTTC.

This chain connects TRBV7-8 to TRBJ1-5; D uncertain. The CDR3 has 18 amino acids. The germline CDR1 and CDR2 sequences are SGHVS and FQNEAQ. V was trimmed by 3 bases and J by 0 bases, leaving 18 bases between them. CDR3 amino acids: CASSFGGRTSYSNQPQHF. DNA for the CDR3: TGTGCCAGCAGCTTCGGAGGCCGTACCTCTTATAGCAATCAGCCCCAGCATTTT. Filled out from reference TRBV7-8 and TRBJ1-5, the complete variable domain reads GAGVSQSPRYKVAKRGQDVALRCDPISGHVSLFWYQQALGQGPEFLTYFQNEAQLDKSGLPSDRFFAERPEGSVSTLKIQRTQQEDSAVYLCASSFGGRTSYSNQPQHFGDGTRLSIL.

This clone was counted between two and nine times. V is TRBV7-9 and J is TRBJ1-2; no definite D call. The germline CDR1 and CDR2 sequences are SEHNR and FQNEAQ (reference sequence). The V and J ends lost 1 base and 8 bases respectively, with 14 bases between them. CDR3 length: 14 residues. The CDR3 DNA is TGTGCCAGCAGCTTAGGTTTTACCCCTGAAGGCTACACCTTC. This translates into CASSLGFTPEGYTF.

The chain joins TRBV10-1 to TRBJ2-1; D gene ambiguous. The CDR3 spans 14 residues. Germline values: CDR1 WNHNN, CDR2 SYGVQD (reference sequence). V was shortened by 6 bases and J by 10 bases, with 19 bases between the two germline ends. CDR3 sequence reads: CASRPGHNVGEQFF. The CDR3 coding sequence is TGCGCCAGCAGACCGGGCCACAACGTAGGGGAGCAGTTCTTC.

This clone turned up a few times. In DNA form, the CDR3 reads TGTGCCAGCAGCTTAGCTGGCACTACCTACAATGAGCAGTTCTTC. Its translation: CASSLAGTTYNEQFF. The V and J genes are TRBV7-2 and TRBJ2-1; D remains ambiguous. Germline-derived CDR1 and CDR2 are SGHTA and FQGNSA. The CDR3 length is 15 residues. The V gene lost 0 bases and the J gene lost 2 bases, with 8 bases spanning the gap.

The chain has TRBV19 and TRBJ2-7; D gene unclear. V lost 5 bases and J 0 bases, leaving 11 bases between the germline ends. Germline V CDR1 and CDR2: LNHDA, SQIVND (reference sequence). CDR3 length: 14 residues. The CDR3 loop reads CASSGDASSYEQYF. In DNA form, the CDR3 reads TGTGCCAGTAGTGGTGACGCGAGCTCCTACGAGCAGTACTTC.

This rearrangement joins TRBV20-1 to TRBJ2-3; D perhaps matches TRBD2 (5 bases). The CDR3 spans 11 residues. In germline, CDR1 is DFQATT, CDR2 SNEGSKA (reference sequence). V lost 5 bases and J 6 bases, leaving 9 bases between the germline ends. The CDR3 sequence: CSAPSWDTQYF. The CDR3 DNA sequence: TGCAGTGCTCCTAGCTGGGATACGCAGTATTTT.

This clone showed up just once. This CDR3 reads CASSAAGYEQYF. CDR3 bases: TGTGCCAGCAGTGCGGCGGGCTACGAGCAGTACTTC. The genes are TRBV6-5 and TRBJ2-7, with D possibly TRBD2 on 5 matching bases. CDR3 length: 12 residues. Trimming cost V 5 bases and J 3 bases, with 8 bases left between them. Germline V lookup: CDR1 MNHEY, CDR2 SVGAGI.

V and J are TRBV2 and TRBJ2-2; D gene ambiguous. Germline CDR1 reads SNHLY; CDR2 reads FYNNEI. The CDR3 has 13 amino acids. The germline V and J ends were trimmed by 1 base and 5 bases, with 5 bases remaining between them. For the CDR3, the DNA is TGTGCCAGCAGTGAAGACCGGACCGGGGAGCTGTTTTTT. Translated, it gives CASSEDRTGELFF.

The rearrangement uses TRBV19 and TRBJ2-3; 8 nucleotides match TRBD2. CDR1 and CDR2 from the germline V gene are LNHDA and SQIVND (reference sequence). This CDR3 comprises 15 residues. After removal of 4 bases from V and 5 bases from J, the junction contained 8 bases not matched to a gene. CDR3: CASSTARGGIDTQYF. CDR3 DNA: TGTGCCAGTAGTACAGCACGGGGGGGCATAGATACGCAGTATTTT.

The rearrangement links TRBV15 to TRBJ1-4; D remains ambiguous. Germline V gene lookup returns CDR1 LNHNV and CDR2 YYDKDF (reference sequence). The CDR3 is 19 amino acids. V lost 0 bases, J lost 0 bases, and 17 bases lay in between. The CDR3 is CATSRDRIGYSATNEKLFF. Written as DNA, the CDR3 is TGTGCCACCAGCAGAGATAGGATAGGGTATAGTGCAACTAATGAAAAACTGTTTTTT.

The J gene is TRBJ1-1, the V gene TRBV7-3, with 8 nucleotides matching TRBD1. Germline V lookup: CDR1 SGHTA, CDR2 FQGTGA. V trimming: 2 bases; J trimming: 4 bases; junction bases outside the gene matches: 3. The length of the CDR3 is 14 residues. The CDR3 sequence is CASSLGQGATEAFF. The CDR3 DNA reads as TGTGCCAGCAGCTTAGGGCAGGGGGCCACTGAAGCTTTCTTT.

The chain has TRBV5-1 and TRBJ2-1; 10 bases agree with TRBD2. The J segment lost 5 bases and the V segment lost 0 bases, leaving 11 bases of the junction unmatched. The germline V gene has CDR1 SGHRS and CDR2 YFSETQ. The CDR3 is made up of 18 amino acids. CDR3 sequence: CASSLAGLAGAANNEQFF. As DNA, the CDR3 is TGCGCCAGCAGCTTGGCCGGTCTAGCGGGGGCCGCGAACAATGAGCAGTTCTTC. Drawing the rest from reference TRBV5-1 and TRBJ2-1, the complete variable domain is KAGVTQTPRYLIKTRGQQVTLSCSPISGHRSVSWYQQTPGQGLQFLFEYFSETQRNKGNFPGRFSGRQFSNSRSEMNVSTLELGDSALYLCASSLAGLAGAANNEQFFGPGTRLTVL.

The CDR3 loop is CASSQFVGGRTEAFF. The CDR3 DNA follows: TGTGCCAGCAGCCAATTCGTTGGAGGACGGACTGAAGCTTTCTTT. The chain couples TRBV5-4 to TRBJ1-1; D gene ambiguous. This CDR3 is 15 amino acids long. Trimming removed 4 bases at V and 5 bases at J, with 18 bases between. Germline values: CDR1 SGHNT, CDR2 YYREEE (reference sequence).

The chain has TRBV19 and TRBJ1-3, with D hard to call. Germline V lookup: CDR1 LNHDA, CDR2 SQIVND (reference sequence). The V end lost 3 bases, the J end lost 1 base, and 7 bases lay between the germline ends. The CDR3 length is 14 residues. DNA of the CDR3: TGTGCCAGTAGTATGCTGGGGTCTGGAAACACCATATATTTT. This translates into CASSMLGSGNTIYF.

The V gene is TRBV28, the J gene TRBJ1-2, with TRBD1 as a possible D gene (6 bases). The V gene lost 5 bases and the J gene lost 3 bases, with 16 bases spanning the gap. CDR3 length equals 15 residues. Germline CDR1 reads MDHEN; CDR2 reads SYDVKM. CDR3 DNA: TGTGCCAGCAGTCGCGCCGGGACAACATACTATGGCTACACCTTC. Translated, it gives CASSRAGTTYYGYTF.

The chain has TRBV6-1 and TRBJ2-7, with 7 bases identical to TRBD1. CDR1 and CDR2 from the germline V gene are MNHNS and SASEGT. V shed 5 bases, J shed 4 bases, and the junction held 8 bases outside the gene matches. The CDR3 has 14 amino acids. The CDR3: CASSRYTGQYEQYF. CDR3 bases: TGTGCCAGCAGTCGATACACGGGACAGTACGAGCAGTACTTC.

This clone was found once. V gene TRBV9 combines with J gene TRBJ1-4; D not certain. The CDR3 consists of 13 residues. Trimming left V 0 bases short and J 3 bases short, with 3 bases between. Germline V lookup: CDR1 SGDLS, CDR2 YYNGEE. The chain's CDR3 is CASSVAPNEKLFF. In DNA, the CDR3 is TGTGCCAGCAGCGTAGCTCCTAATGAAAAACTGTTTTTT.

The chain is built from TRBV28 and TRBJ1-4; D perhaps matches TRBD1 (5 bases). Trimming removed 3 bases at V and 3 bases at J, with 8 bases between. The germline gives CDR1 MDHEN, CDR2 SYDVKM. This CDR3 spans 14 amino acids. The CDR3 coding sequence is TGTGCCAGCAGTTTCGGGGGAGCTAATGAAAAACTGTTTTTT. As protein: CASSFGGANEKLFF.

This clone is labeled as medium-sized. The V gene is TRBV2, the J gene TRBJ1-5, with D tentatively TRBD1 (6 bases). This CDR3 contains 14 residues. Germline CDR1 SNHLY, CDR2 FYNNEI. The V end lost 8 bases, the J end lost 3 bases, and 14 bases lay between the germline ends. CDR3 sequence reads: CASSAGQHNQPQHF. CDR3 DNA: TGTGCCAGCTCCGCAGGACAGCACAATCAGCCCCAGCATTTT.

Only a few counts were recorded for this clone. V and J are TRBV29-1 and TRBJ2-2; D unresolved. Germline V gene lookup returns CDR1 SQVTM and CDR2 ANQGSEA. V was cut by 1 base and J by 7 bases, with 10 bases left in between. The CDR3 is 13 amino acids. The chain's CDR3 is CSVEVIGNGELFF. The CDR3 DNA reads as TGCAGCGTTGAAGTAATCGGTAACGGGGAGCTGTTTTTT.

The chain recombines TRBV2 with TRBJ2-5; no definite D call. Germline V gene lookup returns CDR1 SNHLY and CDR2 FYNNEI. Deletions cut 2 bases from V and 10 bases from J, with 8 bases between. The CDR3 runs to 11 residues. The CDR3 loop is CASSEYGGQYF. The CDR3 region has the DNA TGTGCCAGCAGTGAATACGGTGGCCAGTACTTC. The variable domain in full, with the rest retrieved from reference TRBV2 and TRBJ2-5, is EPEVTQTPSHQVTQMGQEVILRCVPISNHLYFYWYRQILGQKVEFLVSFYNNEISEKSEIFDDQFSVERPDGSNFTLKIRSTKLEDSAMYFCASSEYGGQYFGPGTRLLVL.

This sequence joins TRBV18 and TRBJ1-1; the D is unclear. Germline V gene lookup returns CDR1 KGHSH and CDR2 LQKENI. V lost 2 bases and J 0 bases, leaving 7 bases between the germline ends. The CDR3 is 14 residues long. The CDR3 sequence: CASSPGSVNTEAFF. CDR3 sequence (DNA): TGTGCCAGCTCACCAGGTTCCGTGAACACTGAAGCTTTCTTT. The variable domain in full, with the rest retrieved from reference TRBV18 and TRBJ1-1, is NAGVMQNPRHLVRRRGQEARLRCSPMKGHSHVYWYRQLPEEGLKFMVYLQKENIIDESGMPKERFSAEFPKEGPSILRIQQVVRGDSAAYFCASSPGSVNTEAFFGQGTRLTVV.

The chain is built from TRBV5-4 and TRBJ1-2; TRBD1 aligns across 8 bases. The V and J ends lost 5 bases and 7 bases, in that order; junction bases with no gene match: 16. Per the germline V gene, CDR1 is SGHNT and CDR2 is YYREEE (reference sequence). CDR3 length: 16 residues. CDR3 sequence reads: CASRRETGVPGSGYTF. The DNA of the CDR3 is TGTGCCAGCAGAAGGGAGACAGGGGTACCGGGTTCTGGCTACACCTTC.

To note about this clone: No conserved phenylalanine or tryptophan is present at the end of the CDR3, so a read error is the likely explanation. The DNA is left out, because the CDR3 cannot be placed on it with certainty; the CDR3 is given as TCRdb lists it. V is TRBV28 and J is TRBJ2-7; TRBD1, the table's D call, was not compared with the DNA. Both ends counted, the CDR3 spans 17 residues. CDR1 and CDR2 (germline): MDHEN, SYDVKM. CDR3 protein: CASSPSPGQGARPNPEI.

This chain uses TRBV13 with TRBJ1-1; no definite D call. The CDR3 consists of 13 residues. Germline CDR1 PRHDT, CDR2 FYEKMQ (reference sequence). V dropped 5 bases and J dropped 4 bases, with 11 bases sitting between them. Here the CDR3 reads CASSRSWGTEAFF. Written as DNA, the CDR3 is TGTGCCAGCAGCCGAAGTTGGGGCACTGAAGCTTTCTTT.